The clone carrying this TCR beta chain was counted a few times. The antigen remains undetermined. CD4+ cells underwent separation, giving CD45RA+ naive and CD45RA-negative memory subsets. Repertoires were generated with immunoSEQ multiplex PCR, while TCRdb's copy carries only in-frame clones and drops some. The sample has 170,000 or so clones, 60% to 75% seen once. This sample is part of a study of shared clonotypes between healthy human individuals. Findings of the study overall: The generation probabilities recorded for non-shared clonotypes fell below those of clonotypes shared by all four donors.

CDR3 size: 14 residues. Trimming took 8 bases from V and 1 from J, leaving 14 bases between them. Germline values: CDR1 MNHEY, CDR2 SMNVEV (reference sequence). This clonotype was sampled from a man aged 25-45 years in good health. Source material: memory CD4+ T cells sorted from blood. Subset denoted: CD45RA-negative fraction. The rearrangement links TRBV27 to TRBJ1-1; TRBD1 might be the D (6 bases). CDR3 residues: CASRRQAGNTEAFF. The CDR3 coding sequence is TGTGCCAGCCGCCGACAGGCGGGGAACACTGAAGCTTTCTTT.